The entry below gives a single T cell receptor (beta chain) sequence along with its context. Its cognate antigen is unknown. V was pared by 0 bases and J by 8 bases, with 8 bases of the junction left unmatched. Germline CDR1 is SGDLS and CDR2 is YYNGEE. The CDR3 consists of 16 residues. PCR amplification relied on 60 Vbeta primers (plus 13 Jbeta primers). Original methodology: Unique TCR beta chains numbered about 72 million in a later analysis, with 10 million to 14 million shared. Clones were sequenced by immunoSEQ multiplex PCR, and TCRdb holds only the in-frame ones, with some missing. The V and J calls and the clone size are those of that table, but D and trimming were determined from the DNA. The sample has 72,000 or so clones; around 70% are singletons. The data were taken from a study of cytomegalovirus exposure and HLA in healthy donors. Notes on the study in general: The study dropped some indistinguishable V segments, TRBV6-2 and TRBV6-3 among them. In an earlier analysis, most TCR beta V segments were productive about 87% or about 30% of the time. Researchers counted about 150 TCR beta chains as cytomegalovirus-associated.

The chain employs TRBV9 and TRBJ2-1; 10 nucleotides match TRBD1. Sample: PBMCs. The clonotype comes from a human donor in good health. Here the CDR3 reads CASSVGTGGIIHEQFF. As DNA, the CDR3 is TGTGCCAGCAGCGTAGGGACAGGGGGTATCATCCATGAGCAGTTCTTC.